The 15 T cell receptor beta chains reported below all come from one sample, sequenced in a study of cytomegalovirus exposure and HLA in healthy donors. The PCR used 60 Vbeta and 13 Jbeta primers. The protocol was immunoSEQ multiplex PCR, while the TCRdb copy is restricted to in-frame clones and leaves out a portion. Its clone listing holds about 200,000 clones. The sequenced sample consisted of PBMCs. Receptor source: a girl under 10 years old in good health and CMV-seropositive.

The gene calls are TRBV10-3 and TRBJ2-3, with TRBD2 identical over 7 bases. After removal of 8 bases from V and 11 bases from J, the junction contained 13 bases not matched to a gene. This CDR3 region has 13 residues. Germline V lookup: CDR1 ENHRY, CDR2 SYGVKD. CDR3 nucleotides: TGTGCCATCTCGGGGGGACCAGGGATGGTGCAGTATTTT. Translation: CAISGGPGMVQYF.

CDR3 sequence (DNA): TGTGCCAGCAGTTTCGTGGCCCCTAGCGGAAGCTCCTACAATGAGCAGTTCTTC. Its translation is CASSFVAPSGSSYNEQFF. The V call is TRBV28, the J call TRBJ2-1, with 7 bases identical to TRBD2. CDR1 and CDR2 (germline): MDHEN, SYDVKM. The CDR3 spans 18 residues. V was clipped by 3 bases and J by 0 bases; unmatched bases: 11.

J is TRBJ2-2 and V is TRBV5-6; D not certain. This CDR3 is 13 amino acids long. Per germline, CDR1 SGHDT and CDR2 YYEEEE. V dropped 1 base and J dropped 4 bases, with 5 bases sitting between them. Here the CDR3 DNA reads TGTGCCAGCAGCTTGTTCTCCACCGGGGAGCTGTTTTTT. It is translated as CASSLFSTGELFF.

V gene TRBV19 combines with J gene TRBJ2-2; TRBD2 is a possible D gene (6 bases). The CDR3 is made up of 15 amino acids. The germline V and J ends were trimmed by 1 base and 2 bases, with 8 bases remaining between them. Germline V gives CDR1 LNHDA, CDR2 SQIVND (reference sequence). CDR3 nucleotide sequence: TGTGCCAGTAGTATAGCGGGAGTCAACACCGGGGAGCTGTTTTTT. As protein: CASSIAGVNTGELFF.

The V and J genes are TRBV6-1 and TRBJ1-3, with D possibly being TRBD1 (5 bases). V shed 6 bases and J shed 3 bases, with 6 bases lying between them. Germline assignment: CDR1 MNHNS and CDR2 SASEGT. The CDR3 is made up of 12 amino acids. The CDR3: CASRGDGNTIYF. CDR3 coding DNA: TGTGCCAGCAGAGGGGATGGAAACACCATATATTTT.

The chain recombines TRBV27 with TRBJ1-2, with TRBD1 as a possible D gene (5 bases). Trimming pared 4 bases from V and 7 bases from J, leaving 22 bases between. This CDR3 spans 16 amino acids. CDR1 is MNHEY, CDR2 SMNVEV, per germline (reference sequence). The CDR3 nucleotides are TGTGCCAGCAGTTCAGGTCAGGGTAGGCTGGGTCCTGGCTACACCTTC. This codes for CASSSGQGRLGPGYTF.

CDR3 sequence: CASRRLNRDRELSGANVLTF. The CDR3 DNA is TGTGCCAGCAGGCGATTGAACCGGGACAGGGAACTCTCTGGGGCCAACGTCCTGACTTTC. V usage is TRBV2 and J usage is TRBJ2-6; 9 nucleotides line up with TRBD1. Germline lookup yields CDR1 SNHLY and CDR2 FYNNEI. The CDR3 sequence is 20 residues long. The J segment lost 0 bases and the V segment lost 6 bases, leaving 15 bases of the junction unmatched.

The chain joins TRBV7-5 to TRBJ2-7; TRBD2 is the table's D call and was not checked against the DNA. TRBV7-5 is termed a pseudogene. The CDR3 consists of 15 residues. The CDR3 region has the DNA TGTGTCAGAAGCTTAGTTAGGCGGGAGGCCTACGAGCAGTACTTC. Translated: CVRSLVRREAYEQYF.

This chain links TRBV6-1 with TRBJ1-5, with D tentatively TRBD1 (5 bases). The V end was cut by 8 bases, the J end by 1 base, with 9 bases between. Looked up from germline, CDR1 is MNHNS and CDR2 is SASEGT. The CDR3 is 13 residues long. The CDR3 region has the DNA TGTGCCAGCGTAAGACAGAGCAATCAGCCCCAGCATTTT. The encoded protein is CASVRQSNQPQHF.

The rearrangement joins TRBV13 to TRBJ2-5; 13 nucleotides align to TRBD2. Germline CDR1 and CDR2: PRHDT and FYEKMQ (reference sequence). V gave up 8 bases and J gave up 4 bases; unmatched junction bases: 4. The CDR3 extends over 14 amino acids. Here the CDR3 DNA reads TGTGCCAGCGGACTAGCGGGAGTGGGAGAGACCCAGTACTTC. Protein product: CASGLAGVGETQYF.

On this clone itself: Other DNA sequences within the sample encode an identical CDR3. This chain joins TRBV5-1 and TRBJ1-1; 8 nucleotides agree with TRBD1. The length of the CDR3 is 14 residues. Germline V gives CDR1 SGHRS, CDR2 YFSETQ. J gave up 5 bases and V 5 bases, and 8 bases lay outside the gene matches. CDR3 bases: TGCGCCAGCAGTCCAGACAGGGGAGGAACTGAAGCTTTCTTT. Translated: CASSPDRGGTEAFF.

The CDR3 DNA reads as TGTGCCAGCAGCCCCGGGACTAGATTGGGCGAGCAGTACTTC. Amino acids: CASSPGTRLGEQYF. The V and J genes are TRBV5-4 and TRBJ2-7; 8 nucleotides line up with TRBD2. Germline CDR1 SGHNT, CDR2 YYREEE (reference sequence). V lost 4 bases to trimming and J lost 6 bases; unmatched junction nucleotides: 9. The CDR3 contains 14 residues.

The rearrangement joins TRBV27 to TRBJ2-1; 12 nucleotides agree with TRBD2. Per germline, CDR1 MNHEY and CDR2 SMNVEV (reference sequence). The J segment lost 7 bases and the V segment lost 8 bases, leaving 15 bases of the junction unmatched. The CDR3 covers 17 residues. The CDR3 loop is CASREGQLAGGGNEQFF. In DNA form, the CDR3 reads TGTGCCAGCCGCGAGGGGCAGCTAGCGGGAGGGGGGAATGAGCAGTTCTTC.

As for this clone: At one of its ends the junction is not consistent with the germline gene, which may arise from a read error. The chain recombines TRBV11-2 with TRBJ2-5, with TRBD1 matching over 8 bases. The CDR3 totals 15 residues. The V gene's germline CDR1 is SGHAT and CDR2 FQNNGV. Here the CDR3 DNA reads TGTGTCAGCAGCTCCAGGAGACAGGGGACATTAGACCAGTACTTC. Residues: CVSSSRRQGTLDQYF. The full variable domain, with the rest looked up from reference TRBV11-2 and TRBJ2-5, is EAGVAQSPRYKIIEKRQSVAFWCNPISGHATLYWYQQILGQGPKLLIQFQNNGVVDDSQLPKDRFSAERLKGVDSTLKIQPAKLEDSAVYLCVSSSRRQGTLDQYFGPGTRLLVL.

V and J are TRBV29-1 and TRBJ2-3; 8 positions agree with TRBD2. V gave up 5 bases and J gave up 2 bases; unmatched junction bases: 12. The CDR3 runs to 16 residues. Germline CDR1 reads SQVTM; CDR2 reads ANQGSEA. CDR3 coding DNA: TGCAGCGTTCCCCCAGGACTAGCCCCATTCACAGATACGCAGTATTTT. Its protein product is CSVPPGLAPFTDTQYF.